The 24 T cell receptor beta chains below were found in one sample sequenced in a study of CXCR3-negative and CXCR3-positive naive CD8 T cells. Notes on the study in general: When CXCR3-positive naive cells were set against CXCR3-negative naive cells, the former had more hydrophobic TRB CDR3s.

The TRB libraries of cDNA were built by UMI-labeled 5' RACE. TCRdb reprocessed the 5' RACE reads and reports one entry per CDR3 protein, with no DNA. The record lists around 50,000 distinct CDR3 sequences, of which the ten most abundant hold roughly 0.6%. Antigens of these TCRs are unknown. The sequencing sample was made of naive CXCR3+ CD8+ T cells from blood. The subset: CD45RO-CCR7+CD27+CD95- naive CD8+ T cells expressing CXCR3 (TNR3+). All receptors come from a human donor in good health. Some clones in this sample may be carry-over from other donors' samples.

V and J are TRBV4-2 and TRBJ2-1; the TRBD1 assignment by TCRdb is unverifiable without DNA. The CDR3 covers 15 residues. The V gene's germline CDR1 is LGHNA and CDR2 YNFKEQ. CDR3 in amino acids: CASSQQQGDYNEQFF.

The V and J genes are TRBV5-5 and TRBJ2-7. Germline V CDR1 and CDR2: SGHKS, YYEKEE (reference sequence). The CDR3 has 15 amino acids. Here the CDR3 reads CASSLFRASSYEQYF.

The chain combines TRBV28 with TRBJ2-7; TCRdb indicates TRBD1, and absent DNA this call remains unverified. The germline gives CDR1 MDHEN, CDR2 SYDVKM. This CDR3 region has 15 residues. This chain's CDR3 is CASSQGQGHSYEQYF.

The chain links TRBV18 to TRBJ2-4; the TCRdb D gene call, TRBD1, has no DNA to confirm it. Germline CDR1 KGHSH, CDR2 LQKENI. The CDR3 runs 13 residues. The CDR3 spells CASSPGTGNIQYF.

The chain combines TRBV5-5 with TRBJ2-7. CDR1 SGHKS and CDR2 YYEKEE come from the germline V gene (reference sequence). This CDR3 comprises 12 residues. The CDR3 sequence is CASSFTAHEQYF.

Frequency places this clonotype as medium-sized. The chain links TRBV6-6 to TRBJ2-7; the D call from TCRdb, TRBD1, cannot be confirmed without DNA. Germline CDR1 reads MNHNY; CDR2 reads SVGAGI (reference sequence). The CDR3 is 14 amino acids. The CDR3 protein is CASSLGQGSYEQYF.

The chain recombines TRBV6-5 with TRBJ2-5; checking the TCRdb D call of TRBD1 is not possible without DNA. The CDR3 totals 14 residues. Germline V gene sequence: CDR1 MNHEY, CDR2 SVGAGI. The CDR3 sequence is CASSYLGRGETQYF.

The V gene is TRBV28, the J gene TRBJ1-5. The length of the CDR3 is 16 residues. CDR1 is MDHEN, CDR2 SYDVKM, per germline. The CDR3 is CASSFGSSNSNQPQHF.

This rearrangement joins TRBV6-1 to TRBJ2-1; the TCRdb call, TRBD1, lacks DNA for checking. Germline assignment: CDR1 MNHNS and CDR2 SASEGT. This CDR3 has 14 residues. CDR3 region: CASSDRTGYNEQFF.

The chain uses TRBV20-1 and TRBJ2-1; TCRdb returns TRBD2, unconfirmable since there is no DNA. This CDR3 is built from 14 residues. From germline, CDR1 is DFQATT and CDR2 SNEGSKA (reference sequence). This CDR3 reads CSARGTSGGGEQFF.

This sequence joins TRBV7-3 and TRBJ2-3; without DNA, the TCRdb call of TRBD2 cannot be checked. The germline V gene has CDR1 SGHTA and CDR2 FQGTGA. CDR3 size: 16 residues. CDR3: CASSLPSDSTTDTQYF.

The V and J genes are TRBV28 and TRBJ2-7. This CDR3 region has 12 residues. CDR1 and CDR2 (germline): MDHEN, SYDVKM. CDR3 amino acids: CASSLSEYEQYF.

The chain's CDR3 is CSARDLSGTTDLFF. The chain joins TRBV20-1 to TRBJ1-4; TCRdb picks TRBD1, but there is no DNA to check that call. CDR1 DFQATT and CDR2 SNEGSKA come from the germline V gene (reference sequence). The CDR3 covers 14 residues.

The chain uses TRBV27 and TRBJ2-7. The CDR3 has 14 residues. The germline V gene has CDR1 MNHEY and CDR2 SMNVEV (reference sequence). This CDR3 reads CASSSSLYSYEQYF.

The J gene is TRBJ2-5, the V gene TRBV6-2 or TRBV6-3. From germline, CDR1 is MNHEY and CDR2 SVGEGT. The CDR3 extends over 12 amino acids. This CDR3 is CASSYSRETQYF.

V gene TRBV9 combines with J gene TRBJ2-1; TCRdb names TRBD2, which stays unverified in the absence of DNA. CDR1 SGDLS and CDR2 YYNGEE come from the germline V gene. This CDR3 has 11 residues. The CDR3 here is CASSGLAEQFF.

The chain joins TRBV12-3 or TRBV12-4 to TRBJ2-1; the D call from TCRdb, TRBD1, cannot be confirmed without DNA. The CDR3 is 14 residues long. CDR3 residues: CASSQYRDYNEQFF.

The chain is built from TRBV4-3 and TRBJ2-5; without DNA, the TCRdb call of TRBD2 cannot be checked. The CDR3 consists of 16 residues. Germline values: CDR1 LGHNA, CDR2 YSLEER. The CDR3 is CASSPTGTSGEETQYF.

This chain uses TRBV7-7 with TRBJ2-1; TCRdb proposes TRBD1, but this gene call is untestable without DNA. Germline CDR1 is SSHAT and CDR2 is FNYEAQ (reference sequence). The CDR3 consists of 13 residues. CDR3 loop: CASSHGIHNEQFF. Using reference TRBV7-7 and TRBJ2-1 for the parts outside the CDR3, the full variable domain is GAGVSQSPRYKVTKRGQDVTLRCDPISSHATLYWYQQALGQGPEFLTYFNYEAQPDKSGLPSDRFSAERPEGSISTLTIQRTEQRDSAMYRCASSHGIHNEQFFGPGTRLTVL.

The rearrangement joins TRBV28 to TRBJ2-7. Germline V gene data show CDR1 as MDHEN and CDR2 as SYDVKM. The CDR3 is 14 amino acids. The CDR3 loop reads CASSLLGIHYEQYF.

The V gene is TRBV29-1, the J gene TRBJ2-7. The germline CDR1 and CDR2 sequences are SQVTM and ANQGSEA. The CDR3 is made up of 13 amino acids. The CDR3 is CSVEDNKSYEQYF.

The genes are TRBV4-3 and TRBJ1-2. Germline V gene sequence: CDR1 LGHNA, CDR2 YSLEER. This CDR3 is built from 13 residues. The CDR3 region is CASSQEDYYGYTF.

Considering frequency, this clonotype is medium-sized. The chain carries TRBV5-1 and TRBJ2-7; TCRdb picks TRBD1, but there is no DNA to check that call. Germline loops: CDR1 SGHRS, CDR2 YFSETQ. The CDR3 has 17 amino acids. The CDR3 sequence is CASSNEPGQQPSYEQYF.

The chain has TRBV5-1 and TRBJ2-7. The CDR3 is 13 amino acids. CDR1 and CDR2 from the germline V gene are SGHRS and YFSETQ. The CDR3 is CASAREWAHEQYF.